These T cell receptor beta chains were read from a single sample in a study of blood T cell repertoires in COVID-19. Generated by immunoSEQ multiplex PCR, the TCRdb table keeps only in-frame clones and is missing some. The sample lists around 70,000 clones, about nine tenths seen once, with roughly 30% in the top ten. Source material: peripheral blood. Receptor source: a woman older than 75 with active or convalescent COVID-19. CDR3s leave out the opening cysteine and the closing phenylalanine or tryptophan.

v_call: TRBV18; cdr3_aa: ASSPPLGQTNSPLH
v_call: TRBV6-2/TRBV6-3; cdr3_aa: ASSYHDRNTEAF
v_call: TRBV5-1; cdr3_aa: ASSLGTGNEKLF
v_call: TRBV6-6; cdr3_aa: ASSYGRAVNTEAF
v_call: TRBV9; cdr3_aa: ASSVGTVNTEAF
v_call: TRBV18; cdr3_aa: ASSPGQGRGYT
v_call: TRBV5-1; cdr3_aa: ASSSPVTSGGRWGTDTQY
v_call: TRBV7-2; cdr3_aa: ASSLEFRQGVDVLT
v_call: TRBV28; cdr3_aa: ASRFGVGYT
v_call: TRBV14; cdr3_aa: ASSQGWTGGGSPLH
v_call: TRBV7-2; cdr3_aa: ASSLTGDSYEQY
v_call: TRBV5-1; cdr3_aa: ASSSRAGSNNEQF
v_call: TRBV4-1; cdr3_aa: ASSQGTPGTVKAF
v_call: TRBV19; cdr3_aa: ASSMGQGTDTQY
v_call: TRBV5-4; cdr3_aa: ASSLRTSALQETQY
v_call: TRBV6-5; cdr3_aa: ASSRDRGRFETQY
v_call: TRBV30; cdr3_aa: AWREDSAGY
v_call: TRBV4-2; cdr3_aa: ASSPSSGISYEQY
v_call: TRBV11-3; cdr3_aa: ASSLETAATNEQF
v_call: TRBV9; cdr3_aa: ASSVSRQGDEKLF
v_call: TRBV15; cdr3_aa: ATSRLFELSAYNEQF
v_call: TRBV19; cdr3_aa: AWRQGAVTNLNTEAF
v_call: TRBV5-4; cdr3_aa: ASSPRAGGVYGYT
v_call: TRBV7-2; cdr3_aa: ASSLDVGAGGLD
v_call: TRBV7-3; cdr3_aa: ASSLSAGQSDGYT
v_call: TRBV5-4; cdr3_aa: VAGGSATQY
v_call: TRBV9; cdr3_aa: ASSPYYSNQPQH
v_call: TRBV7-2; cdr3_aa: ASSAAGFTGGYT
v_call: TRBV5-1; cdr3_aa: ASRERGDPTDTQY
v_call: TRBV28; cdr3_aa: ASIELANGELF
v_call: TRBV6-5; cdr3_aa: ASSRGGQETQY
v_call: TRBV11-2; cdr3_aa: ASSLTLGQAYGYT
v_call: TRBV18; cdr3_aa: ASSGTSGYEQY
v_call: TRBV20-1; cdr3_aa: SASLNYEQY
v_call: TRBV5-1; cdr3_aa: ASSRIGGTVQFGTEAF
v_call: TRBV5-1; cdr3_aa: ASSPGAFSHTDTQY
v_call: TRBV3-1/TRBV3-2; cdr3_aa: ASSQEWEGYEQY